Each of the 14 T cell receptor beta chains below was sequenced from the same sample in a study of blood T cell repertoires in COVID-19 (dated by TCRdb to between 2020 and 2021). The library was prepared using the immunoSEQ multiplex PCR assay. What TCRdb holds here is the immuneACCESS table cut down to in-frame rearrangements. Part of the clones is not present; checked against another copy, under half of the missing clones reflect an unresolved V gene, and the others are unexplained. The sample table shows about 170,000 clones, and 83% are seen once. Of the sample, approximately 2% falls within the top ten clones. Material for sequencing was peripheral blood. Receptor source: a woman older than 75 with acute or convalescent COVID-19.

This clone appeared a single time. The chain recombines TRBV7-9 with TRBJ1-1; the D gene is possibly TRBD1 (5 bases). CDR1 is SEHNR and CDR2 is FQNEAQ in the germline V gene (reference sequence). V lost 4 bases, J lost 1 base, and 10 bases lay in between. This CDR3 is 14 amino acids long. CDR3 in DNA: TGTGCCAGCAGCTCACCAGGGTCGAACACTGAAGCTTTCTTT. This encodes CASSSPGSNTEAFF.

The rearrangement links TRBV5-4 to TRBJ1-2; TRBD1 matches at 9 bases. The CDR3 is made up of 14 amino acids. Trimming at V came to 3 bases and at J to 4 bases, leaving 4 bases not matched to a gene. Germline V CDR1 and CDR2: SGHNT, YYREEE (reference sequence). CDR3 coding DNA: TGTGCCAGCAGCTCCACAGGGGGCGGCTATGGCTACACCTTC. Its translation: CASSSTGGGYGYTF.

This chain uses TRBV5-1 with TRBJ1-4; 7 positions agree with TRBD1. V shed 5 bases and J 4 bases; nucleotides not matched to a gene: 2. CDR1 is SGHRS and CDR2 is YFSETQ in the germline V gene. The CDR3 has 13 residues. The CDR3 region is CASRTGINEKLFF. CDR3 DNA: TGCGCCAGCAGGACAGGGATTAATGAAAAACTGTTTTTT.

The V gene is TRBV19, the J gene TRBJ2-4; maybe TRBD1 (6 bases). The CDR3 runs 17 residues. In germline, CDR1 is LNHDA, CDR2 SQIVND (reference sequence). V lost 1 base and J lost 0, with 13 bases in between. CDR3 nucleotide sequence: TGTGCCAGTAGTATAGTGGGCCCAGGGGCAGCCAAAAACATTCAGTACTTC. This sequence encodes CASSIVGPGAAKNIQYF.

The table lists this clone with a count of one. The rearrangement links TRBV27 to TRBJ2-6, with TRBD1 matching over 11 bases. Germline assignment: CDR1 MNHEY and CDR2 SMNVEV (reference sequence). The CDR3 contains 17 residues. Trimming cost V 5 bases and J 4 bases; bases outside gene matches: 7. The CDR3 sequence is CASSPGTGGGGANVLTF. The DNA for the CDR3 is TGTGCCAGCAGTCCCGGGACAGGGGGTGGAGGGGCCAACGTCCTGACTTTC.

The chain combines TRBV6-5 with TRBJ1-1, with D possibly being TRBD1 (6 bases). CDR1 MNHEY and CDR2 SVGAGI come from the germline V gene. The CDR3 is 13 amino acids. V shed 7 bases and J shed 2 bases, with 11 bases lying between them. The CDR3 nucleotides read TGTGCCAGCAAGATGGGACAAAACACTGAAGCTTTCTTT. Translated: CASKMGQNTEAFF.

CDR3 amino acids: CASSEGGWGLAFF. Here the CDR3 DNA reads TGTGCCAGCAGTGAAGGAGGTTGGGGGCTAGCTTTCTTT. The rearrangement uses TRBV6-1 and TRBJ1-1; perhaps TRBD1 as D (6 bases). The length of the CDR3 is 13 residues. Germline CDR1 and CDR2: MNHNS and SASEGT. Trimming pared 1 base from V and 10 bases from J, leaving 13 bases between.

The rearrangement links TRBV3-1 (or the pseudogene TRBV3-2) to TRBJ1-5, with a weak D call TRBD1 (6 bases). The CDR3 consists of 16 residues. Germline CDR1 is LGHDT and CDR2 is YNNKEL (reference sequence). The V end lost 1 base, the J end lost 2 bases, and 12 bases lay between the germline ends. CDR3 sequence reads: CASSQGARGGNQPQHF. CDR3 in DNA: TGTGCCAGCAGCCAAGGGGCCAGGGGAGGCAATCAGCCCCAGCATTTT.

This chain's CDR3 is CASSFEGGTTEAFF. DNA for the CDR3: TGTGCCAGCAGCTTTGAAGGGGGCACGACTGAAGCTTTCTTT. The chain uses TRBV7-2 and TRBJ1-1, with 7 bases that match TRBD1. From germline, CDR1 is SGHTA and CDR2 FQGNSA. The V segment lost 3 bases and the J segment 5 bases; nucleotides outside the gene matches: 6. The CDR3 has 14 residues.

The chain couples TRBV5-4 to TRBJ1-3, with 7 bases that match TRBD1. The CDR3 is made up of 14 amino acids. The ends lost 4 bases at V and 2 bases at J; junction bases unmatched: 3. Germline V CDR1 and CDR2: SGHNT, YYREEE (reference sequence). The CDR3 DNA is TGTGCCAGCAGCAGCACAGGGGCTGGAAACACCATATATTTT. It codes for CASSSTGAGNTIYF. Filled out from reference TRBV5-4 and TRBJ1-3, the complete variable domain reads ETGVTQSPTHLIKTRGQQVTLRCSSQSGHNTVSWYQQALGQGPQFIFQYYREEENGRGNFPPRFSGLQFPNYSSELNVNALELDDSALYLCASSSTGAGNTIYFGEGSWLTVV.

This chain connects TRBV7-9 to TRBJ1-4, with 7 bases identical to TRBD1. CDR3 length: 15 amino acids. V shed 1 base, J shed 6 bases, and the junction held 5 bases outside the gene matches. From germline, CDR1 is SEHNR and CDR2 FQNEAQ (reference sequence). The CDR3 DNA sequence: TGTGCCAGCAGCTTAGAAGGACAGGTGTATGAAAAACTGTTTTTT. Amino acids: CASSLEGQVYEKLFF.

V usage is TRBV7-9 and J usage is TRBJ1-2; D may be TRBD1 (6 bases). V lost 5 bases and J lost 2, with 15 bases in between. The germline gives CDR1 SEHNR, CDR2 FQNEAQ (reference sequence). This CDR3 has 15 residues. Written as DNA, the CDR3 is TGTGCCAGCAGCCCCACCGGACAGCGAAACTATGGCTACACCTTC. Its protein product is CASSPTGQRNYGYTF. Full variable domain (rest looked up from reference TRBV7-9 and TRBJ1-2): DTGVSQNPRHKITKRGQNVTFRCDPISEHNRLYWYRQTLGQGPEFLTYFQNEAQLEKSRLLSDRFSAERPKGSFSTLEIQRTEQGDSAMYLCASSPTGQRNYGYTFGSGTRLTVV.

The rearrangement joins TRBV9 to TRBJ2-7; possibly TRBD1 for D (6 bases). Trimming took 0 bases from V and 7 from J, leaving 14 bases between them. The CDR3 contains 14 residues. The germline gives CDR1 SGDLS, CDR2 YYNGEE. The CDR3 sequence is CASSVAVGRGEQYF. The CDR3 bases are TGTGCCAGCAGCGTAGCCGTCGGTAGGGGGGAGCAGTACTTC.

The CDR3 loop reads CASSLYMNTEAFF. Here the CDR3 DNA reads TGTGCCAGCAGCTTATACATGAACACTGAAGCTTTCTTT. The chain joins TRBV7-3 to TRBJ1-1; D is unclear. CDR1 is SGHTA and CDR2 is FQGTGA in the germline V gene. The ends were cut back, 2 bases at V and 0 bases at J, with 4 bases in the middle. The CDR3 totals 13 residues.